This T cell receptor (beta chain) was identified in a study of blood T cell repertoires in COVID-19. Study information: Acute-phase and convalescent COVID-19 samples originated in the United States, Italy and Spain. T cells, B-cell-depleted T cells, or PBMCs provided the cDNA or gDNA that served as material.

In the source study's methods: Estimated nucleated cell counts came from reference gene primer amplification. Assay: immunoSEQ multiplex PCR; the TCRdb copy retains only in-frame clones and omits some. V, J and clone size reflect that table, while D and trimming were determined from the DNA. The sample consists of 95,000 to 100,000 clones, approximately 79% of them appearing once. Specimen: peripheral blood. This TCR was sampled from an elderly woman with active or convalescent COVID-19.

The CDR3, as DNA: TGTGCCAGCAGCGGACAGCTAAACACCGGGGAGCTGTTTTTT. Encoded protein: CASSGQLNTGELFF. The V call is TRBV11-1, the J call TRBJ2-2; maybe TRBD1 (6 bases). The ends were cut back, 5 bases at V and 2 bases at J, with 9 bases in the middle. CDR3 length: 14 residues. The germline V gene encodes CDR1 SGHAT and CDR2 FQDESV (reference sequence).